This T cell receptor (beta chain) was retrieved from a study of CD8+CD57+ T cells in acquired aplastic anemia. TCR beta VDJ combinations and CDR3 sequences were profiled from genomic DNA. TCRdb passed the reads through MiXCR, listing each CDR3 protein once. In the table there are around 180,000 distinct CDR3 sequences, around three fifths of which are singletons. The sequencing input was sorted CD4+, CD8+, or CD8+CD57+ T cells (not recorded which) from PBMCs. The sequence was collected from a human donor with severe aplastic anemia or a healthy control (not recorded which).

The CDR3 nucleotides read TGTGCCAGTAGTGAACGTATAGGGGGTGACACAGATACGCAGTATTTT. It specifies CASSERIGGDTDTQYF. The rearrangement links TRBV19 to TRBJ2-3; tentatively, D is TRBD1 (6 bases). This CDR3 region has 16 residues. The V and J ends lost 5 bases and 2 bases respectively, with 17 bases between them. Germline assignment: CDR1 LNHDA and CDR2 SQIVND (reference sequence).